The 3 T cell receptor beta chains below were found in one sample sequenced in a study of technical replicates of blood from a handful of donors. TCRdb's table, derived via immunoSEQ multiplex PCR, lists solely in-frame clones and lacks some. The sample yields 73,000 or so clones, about 91% seen once. Sequenced sample: T cells isolated from PBMCs. The origin of the receptors is a human donor in good health.

The chain's CDR3 is CASSLWGTGEEKLFF. The CDR3 nucleotides read TGTGCCAGCAGTTTATGGGGGACAGGGGAGGAAAAACTGTTTTTT. The chain joins TRBV27 to TRBJ1-4; TRBD1 matches at 10 bases. This CDR3 spans 15 amino acids. CDR1 and CDR2 from the germline V gene are MNHEY and SMNVEV (reference sequence). After removal of 1 base from V and 8 bases from J, the junction contained 4 bases not matched to a gene.

The chain links TRBV5-4 to TRBJ2-7, with D perhaps TRBD2 (5 bases). Trimming took 3 bases from V and 2 from J, leaving 6 bases between them. The germline V gene encodes CDR1 SGHNT and CDR2 YYREEE (reference sequence). This CDR3 has 12 residues. CDR3 in amino acids: CASSSGTYEQYF. The CDR3 nucleotides read TGTGCCAGCAGCTCCGGGACCTACGAGCAGTACTTC.

V is TRBV28 and J is TRBJ2-1, with a weak D call TRBD1 (5 bases). The CDR3 length is 16 residues. CDR1 and CDR2 from the germline V gene are MDHEN and SYDVKM. V lost 1 base and J lost 3, with 13 bases in between. The CDR3 sequence is CASSLFTGRLYNEQFF. CDR3 in DNA: TGTGCCAGCAGTTTATTTACAGGCCGCCTCTACAATGAGCAGTTCTTC. The whole variable domain, filled in from reference TRBV28 and TRBJ2-1, reads DVKVTQSSRYLVKRTGEKVFLECVQDMDHENMFWYRQDPGLGLRLIYFSYDVKMKEKGDIPEGYSVSREKKERFSLILESASTNQTSMYLCASSLFTGRLYNEQFFGPGTRLTVL.